Listed below are T cell receptor beta chains from one sample, sequenced in a study of CD8 T cells in ankylosing spondylitis. Using its own MiXCR run on the 5' RACE reads, TCRdb lists one record per CDR3 protein. The sample holds about 250,000 distinct CDR3 sequences; more than 20% are singletons and the top ten take approximately 0.61%. The specimen sequenced was blood, either unsorted or a sorted T cell fraction (not recorded which). The receptors were gathered from a male donor with ankylosing spondylitis or in good health (not recorded which). The CDR3 runs from the conserved cysteine through the conserved F or W.

TRBV18 | CASSPQGGLTDTQYF
TRBV29-1 | CSVELAGSGELVF
TRBV20-1 | CSARDFGRGTYNEQFF
TRBV29-1 | CSVRVGGSTDTQYF
TRBV12-3/TRBV12-4 | CASRGTELRDTQYF
TRBV29-1 | CSVEGLAGAYEQYF
TRBV20-1 | CSARPGGRGSYNEQFF
TRBV2 | CASVGESNQPQHF
TRBV21-1 | CASSAARRDSHQETQYF
TRBV20-1 | CSANHRDSLTYEQYF
TRBV20-1 | CSARENPALVF
TRBV20-1 | CSALTVNTEAFF
TRBV20-1 | CSARIQGFRNEQFF
TRBV6-1 | CASTHRGLGQETQYF
TRBV27 | CASRSRTGTKGGEQFF
TRBV5-1 | CASSPSDGSYEQYF
TRBV20-1 | CSASRGSKRGTHNDEQYF
TRBV12-3/TRBV12-4 | CASSLGNGRRNQPQHF
TRBV6-6 | CASTKGGGYGQYF
TRBV6-2/TRBV6-3 | CASSSPRTRNTEAFF
TRBV20-1 | CSAREGGSSYNSPLHF
TRBV2 | CASSGGRGAQETQYF
TRBV7-9 | CASSQTLPTSEQYF